Shown below are 31 T cell receptor beta chains from a single sample sequenced in a study of spatial heterogeneity in lung cancer. General study points: Counts of expanded alpha and beta TCRs within tumors tracked the tumor nonsynonymous mutation count.

For these TCRs, the target antigens are not known. As for time point: sample taken at primary tumor resection. MiXCR, applied by TCRdb to the 5' RACE reads, yields one record per CDR3 protein. Found here are thousands of distinct CDR3 sequences, 3.1% of them singletons; the top ten hold 20% to 25%. This material consisted of lung tumor tissue, taken at surgery. Receptors were obtained from a male donor with early-stage non-small cell lung cancer.

This clonotype is classed as medium-sized. V is TRBV24-1 and J is TRBJ2-1; possibly TRBD1 for D (6 bases). V lost 10 bases to trimming and J lost 7 bases, with 16 bases between them. Per the germline V gene, CDR1 is KGHDR and CDR2 is SFDVKD. This CDR3 has 13 amino acids. CDR3 region: CATWAGDRNEQFF. CDR3 nucleotides: TGTGCCACTTGGGCAGGGGATAGAAATGAGCAGTTCTTC.

In its sample, this clonotype is medium-sized (0.01 to 0.1%). V usage is TRBV20-1 and J usage is TRBJ1-1; D not certain. The CDR3 covers 13 residues. Germline values: CDR1 DFQATT, CDR2 SNEGSKA (reference sequence). V lost 4 bases and J 3 bases, leaving 12 bases between the germline ends. CDR3: CSAMSGWDTEAFF. The DNA for the CDR3 is TGCAGTGCTATGTCGGGTTGGGACACTGAAGCTTTCTTT.

This clonotype occurred many times. CDR3 in amino acids: CASTRPKSGENTEAFF. The CDR3 DNA reads as TGTGCCAGCACCCGTCCAAAATCCGGGGAGAACACTGAAGCTTTCTTT. This sequence joins TRBV6-1 and TRBJ1-1, with unresolved D. This CDR3 is built from 16 residues. The ends were cut back, 7 bases at V and 1 base at J, with 19 bases in the middle. Germline loops: CDR1 MNHNS, CDR2 SASEGT.

This clonotype has ten or more counts. The V call is TRBV27, the J call TRBJ2-1, with D perhaps matching TRBD2 (7 bases). This CDR3 region has 11 residues. Trimming took off 8 bases at V and 12 bases at J, with 14 bases between the two ends. Germline-derived CDR1 and CDR2 are MNHEY and SMNVEV (reference sequence). Written as DNA, the CDR3 is TGTGCCAGCGGGAGGGGGAGGCGGCAGTTCTTC. Its protein is CASGRGRRQFF.

The gene calls are TRBV5-1 and TRBJ2-1; D not resolved. CDR3 length: 13 residues. The V gene's germline CDR1 is SGHRS and CDR2 YFSETQ. Trimming shortened V by 0 bases and J by 8 bases, and 9 bases separated the two germline ends. The CDR3 DNA follows: TGCGCCAGCAGCTTGGGTACGGCTGATGAGCAGTTCTTC. This sequence encodes CASSLGTADEQFF.

By share, this clonotype counts as medium-sized. The chain couples TRBV4-1 to TRBJ2-1, with D unresolved. There are 15 residues in the CDR3. The ends were cut back, 4 bases at V and 1 base at J, with 11 bases in the middle. The germline CDR1 and CDR2 sequences are MGHRA and YSYEKL. The CDR3 DNA sequence: TGCGCCAGCAGCCCCACCGAGGAATCCTACAATGAGCAGTTCTTC. Protein: CASSPTEESYNEQFF.

The J gene is TRBJ2-1, the V gene TRBV11-2; no definite D call. V lost 4 bases and J lost 6, with 16 bases in between. CDR3 length equals 15 residues. Germline CDR1 SGHAT, CDR2 FQNNGV. The CDR3 is CASSSNSDGSNEQFF. The CDR3 nucleotides read TGTGCCAGCAGCTCTAACTCCGACGGATCCAATGAGCAGTTCTTC.

This clonotype is judged medium-sized (0.01 to 0.1%). J is TRBJ1-2 and V is TRBV24-1; 7 positions agree with TRBD1. Germline CDR1 reads KGHDR; CDR2 reads SFDVKD. CDR3 length: 13 residues. The V segment lost 4 bases and the J segment 7 bases; nucleotides outside the gene matches: 5. The CDR3: CATSEQTGTGYTF. In DNA, the CDR3 is TGTGCCACCAGTGAGCAGACAGGGACTGGCTACACCTTC.

This clonotype is labeled as medium-sized (0.01 to 0.1%). The gene calls are TRBV30 and TRBJ1-1; no clear D gene. Trimming shortened V by 4 bases and J by 1 base, and 7 bases separated the two germline ends. This CDR3 is built from 12 residues. Germline V gene sequence: CDR1 GTSNPN, CDR2 SVGIG (reference sequence). The CDR3 DNA is TGTGCCTGGAAGACCAAGAACACTGAAGCTTTCTTT. As protein: CAWKTKNTEAFF.

This clonotype rates as medium-sized. This rearrangement joins TRBV4-1 to TRBJ2-7; no clear D. Germline CDR1 MGHRA, CDR2 YSYEKL. Deletions cut 3 bases from V and 2 bases from J, with 17 bases between. This CDR3 has 16 amino acids. CDR3 DNA sequence: TGCGCCAGCAGCCATAAGGAGACGGGCCTTCCCTACGAGCAGTACTTC. It specifies CASSHKETGLPYEQYF.

This clonotype was observed at least ten times. The rearrangement uses TRBV6-5 and TRBJ1-1; D remains ambiguous. This CDR3 is built from 14 residues. Germline-derived CDR1 and CDR2 are MNHEY and SVGAGI. V lost 6 bases and J 0 bases, leaving 11 bases between the germline ends. The CDR3, as DNA: TGTGCCAGCAGGGCGCGACCTCTGAACACTGAAGCTTTCTTT. It codes for CASRARPLNTEAFF.

Sample share makes this clonotype medium-sized. V gene TRBV11-2 combines with J gene TRBJ2-5; 12 bases match TRBD2. This CDR3 spans 15 amino acids. The V gene end was trimmed by 4 bases and the J gene end by 4 bases; junction bases not matched to a gene: 4. CDR1 and CDR2 (germline): SGHAT, FQNNGV. The CDR3 spells CASSSTSGGSETQYF. In DNA, the CDR3 is TGTGCCAGCAGCTCAACTAGCGGGGGGTCAGAGACCCAGTACTTC. The complete variable domain, with remaining parts taken from reference TRBV11-2 and TRBJ2-5, reads EAGVAQSPRYKIIEKRQSVAFWCNPISGHATLYWYQQILGQGPKLLIQFQNNGVVDDSQLPKDRFSAERLKGVDSTLKIQPAKLEDSAVYLCASSSTSGGSETQYFGPGTRLLVL.

By share, this clonotype ranks as medium-sized (0.01 to 0.1%). The rearrangement uses TRBV4-2 and TRBJ2-1; 8 nucleotides agree with TRBD2. The CDR3 runs 20 residues. Germline V gives CDR1 LGHNA, CDR2 YNFKEQ. Trimming removed 0 bases from V and 1 base from J; junction bases left unmatched: 14. CDR3 region: CASSQDGKLAGMISYNEQFF. The CDR3 coding sequence is TGTGCCAGCAGCCAAGATGGTAAGCTAGCGGGTATGATATCCTACAATGAGCAGTTCTTC.

This clonotype was seen ten or more times. The CDR3 nucleotides are TGCGCCAGCAGTTGGAGGGCGGGGAGCACAGATACGCAGTATTTT. It yields the protein CASSWRAGSTDTQYF. The chain employs TRBV5-1 and TRBJ2-3, with a weak D call TRBD2 (6 bases). This CDR3 comprises 15 residues. V was trimmed by 5 bases and J by 0 bases, leaving 13 bases between them. The V gene's germline CDR1 is SGHRS and CDR2 YFSETQ.

This clonotype was picked up many times. The V and J genes are TRBV10-3 and TRBJ2-3; TRBD2 aligns across 14 bases. The CDR3 sequence is 21 residues long. CDR1 is ENHRY, CDR2 SYGVKD, per germline. Trimming cost V 4 bases and J 4 bases; bases outside gene matches: 19. CDR3 region: CAISAPPRGTSGSRVADTQYF. DNA of the CDR3: TGTGCCATCAGTGCGCCTCCAAGGGGGACTAGCGGGAGCCGGGTGGCAGATACGCAGTATTTT.

This clonotype was detected ten times or more. The chain couples TRBV29-1 to TRBJ2-4; D is undetermined. Trimming removed 0 bases from V and 3 bases from J, with 3 bases in between. Germline V CDR1 and CDR2: SQVTM, ANQGSEA. The CDR3 covers 12 residues. In DNA, the CDR3 is TGCAGCGTTGAAGATAGCAAAAACATTCAGTACTTC. It codes for CSVEDSKNIQYF.

This clonotype appeared a few times. This rearrangement joins TRBV29-1 to TRBJ2-2; 8 bases are a match to TRBD1. V shed 6 bases and J 3 bases; nucleotides not matched to a gene: 6. Germline V lookup: CDR1 SQVTM, CDR2 ANQGSEA. The CDR3 totals 14 residues. The CDR3 sequence is CSVPGQGDTGELFF. The CDR3 DNA reads as TGCAGCGTACCAGGACAGGGTGACACCGGGGAGCTGTTTTTT.

At least ten counts were recorded for this clonotype. V usage is TRBV5-1 and J usage is TRBJ2-7; 12 bases line up with TRBD1. Germline V gene lookup returns CDR1 SGHRS and CDR2 YFSETQ. This CDR3 contains 15 residues. Germline trimming cut 4 bases from V and 7 bases from J; bases unmatched to any gene: 9. CDR3 residues: CASSKMGQGAWEQYF. Written as DNA, the CDR3 is TGCGCCAGCAGCAAGATGGGACAGGGGGCGTGGGAGCAGTACTTC.

By its share, this clonotype is medium-sized. The V and J genes are TRBV20-1 and TRBJ2-5; 9 nucleotides agree with TRBD2. Unmatched junction bases numbered 4, after V lost 5 bases and J lost 3 bases. From germline, CDR1 is DFQATT and CDR2 SNEGSKA (reference sequence). The CDR3 length is 13 residues. The CDR3 DNA reads TGCAGTGCTTTCGGGACTAGCAAAGAGACCCAGTACTTC. The encoded protein is CSAFGTSKETQYF.

This clonotype is judged medium-sized. The chain uses TRBV7-2 and TRBJ1-1; 9 bases line up with TRBD1. V lost 4 bases and J lost 5; bases outside the gene matches: 8. This CDR3 has 15 amino acids. Germline CDR1 and CDR2: SGHTA and FQGNSA. Written as DNA, the CDR3 is TGTGCCAGCAGCTCCCTGGACAGGGGAGGGACTGAAGCTTTCTTT. This gives the protein CASSSLDRGGTEAFF. The complete variable domain, with remaining parts taken from reference TRBV7-2 and TRBJ1-1, reads GAGVSQSPSNKVTEKGKDVELRCDPISGHTALYWYRQSLGQGLEFLIYFQGNSAPDKSGLPSDRFSAERTGGSVSTLTIQRTQQEDSAVYLCASSSLDRGGTEAFFGQGTRLTVV.

This clonotype is classed as medium-sized. The V gene is TRBV9, the J gene TRBJ1-5; D possibly corresponds to TRBD1 (5 bases). Germline-derived CDR1 and CDR2 are SGDLS and YYNGEE. Trimming stripped 3 bases from V and 3 bases from J, with 10 bases between. This CDR3 spans 14 amino acids. As DNA, the CDR3 is TGTGCCAGCAGCGCTGGGACGGTCAATCAGCCCCAGCATTTT. It encodes CASSAGTVNQPQHF. The entire variable domain, with the rest obtained from reference TRBV9 and TRBJ1-5, is as follows: DSGVTQTPKHLITATGQRVTLRCSPRSGDLSVYWYQQSLDQGLQFLIQYYNGEERAKGNILERFSAQQFPDLHSELNLSSLELGDSALYFCASSAGTVNQPQHFGDGTRLSIL.

Ten or more counts support this clonotype. J is TRBJ1-6 and V is TRBV19, with D uncertain. The ends were cut back, 6 bases at V and 7 bases at J, with 10 bases in the middle. There are 13 residues in the CDR3. Germline-derived CDR1 and CDR2 are LNHDA and SQIVND (reference sequence). The CDR3: CASSPTSNSPLHF. In DNA, the CDR3 is TGTGCCAGTAGCCCGACGAGCAATTCACCCCTCCACTTT.

This clonotype has at least ten counts. This chain links TRBV5-5 with TRBJ1-2; TRBD1 aligns across 7 bases. Germline CDR1 is SGHKS and CDR2 is YYEKEE (reference sequence). V shed 1 base and J 0 bases; nucleotides not matched to a gene: 3. There are 15 residues in the CDR3. DNA for the CDR3: TGTGCCAGCAGCTTGATGGGGACAGCTAACTATGGCTACACCTTC. Translated, it gives CASSLMGTANYGYTF.

This clonotype was detected many times. This chain joins TRBV10-1 and TRBJ2-2; D gene uncertain. Trimming removed 2 bases at V and 1 base at J, with 5 bases between. The CDR3 totals 14 residues. Germline V gives CDR1 WNHNN, CDR2 SYGVQD (reference sequence). The CDR3 DNA sequence: TGCGCCAGCAGTGAGAGGCAGAACACCGGGGAGCTGTTTTTT. Translation gives CASSERQNTGELFF.

Many counts were recorded for this clonotype. The CDR3 nucleotides are TGTGCCAGCAGTCCGAAGGGGGGCAGTTGGGAGACCCAGTACTTC. Its protein is CASSPKGGSWETQYF. The V call is TRBV11-2, the J call TRBJ2-5; D is possibly TRBD1 or TRBD2 (6 bases each). Trimming shortened V by 6 bases and J by 5 bases, and 19 bases separated the two germline ends. The CDR3 is 15 residues long. The V gene's germline CDR1 is SGHAT and CDR2 FQNNGV. Looking up the rest from reference TRBV11-2 and TRBJ2-5 gives the full variable domain: EAGVAQSPRYKIIEKRQSVAFWCNPISGHATLYWYQQILGQGPKLLIQFQNNGVVDDSQLPKDRFSAERLKGVDSTLKIQPAKLEDSAVYLCASSPKGGSWETQYFGPGTRLLVL.

This sequence joins TRBV15 and TRBJ2-6, with 8 bases that match TRBD2. CDR1 and CDR2 (germline): LNHNV, YYDKDF (reference sequence). The CDR3 is 17 residues long. Germline trimming cut 0 bases from V and 1 base from J; bases unmatched to any gene: 2. The CDR3 here is CATSREAGGSGANVLTF. The CDR3 DNA follows: TGTGCCACCAGCAGAGAGGCGGGGGGATCTGGGGCCAACGTCCTGACTTTC.

This clonotype is termed medium-sized (0.01 to 0.1%). The rearrangement joins TRBV20-1 to TRBJ2-1, with D unclear. V was pared by 6 bases and J by 0 bases, with 18 bases between. CDR1 is DFQATT and CDR2 is SNEGSKA in the germline V gene (reference sequence). The CDR3 has 16 amino acids. CDR3 amino acids: CSAEDRDSSSYNEQFF. Written as DNA, the CDR3 is TGCAGTGCCGAAGACCGAGACTCAAGCTCCTACAATGAGCAGTTCTTC.

This clonotype was counted ten times or more. The chain couples TRBV19 to TRBJ2-5; TRBD1 is a possible D gene (6 bases). Trimming removed 5 bases from V and 5 bases from J, with 12 bases in between. Germline values: CDR1 LNHDA, CDR2 SQIVND (reference sequence). This CDR3 region has 13 residues. In DNA, the CDR3 is TGTGCCAGTAGTGGCAACAGGGATGAGACCCAGTACTTC. It codes for CASSGNRDETQYF.

This clonotype was seen repeatedly, ten times or more. CDR3 nucleotides: TGTGCCAGTAGGAACCCGGACAGTACGCCTGGGACCGGGGAGCTGTTTTTT. Translation: CASRNPDSTPGTGELFF. This rearrangement joins TRBV19 to TRBJ2-2; a possible D gene is TRBD1 (6 bases). This CDR3 is built from 17 residues. Germline lookup yields CDR1 LNHDA and CDR2 SQIVND (reference sequence). Deletions cut 6 bases from V and 5 bases from J, with 22 bases between. The full variable domain, with the rest looked up from reference TRBV19 and TRBJ2-2, is DGGITQSPKYLFRKEGQNVTLSCEQNLNHDAMYWYRQDPGQGLRLIYYSQIVNDFQKGDIAEGYSVSREKKESFPLTVTSAQKNPTAFYLCASRNPDSTPGTGELFFGEGSRLTVL.

By frequency in the sample, this clonotype is medium-sized. V gene TRBV19 combines with J gene TRBJ1-6; tentatively, D is TRBD1 (6 bases). In germline, CDR1 is LNHDA, CDR2 SQIVND (reference sequence). The V end was cut by 5 bases, the J end by 4 bases, with 15 bases between. The CDR3 length is 16 residues. The CDR3 DNA follows: TGTGCCAGTAGTCCTTCCCGGACAGATTATAATTCACCCCTCCACTTT. It translates to CASSPSRTDYNSPLHF.

This clonotype came up many times. The V gene is TRBV7-8, the J gene TRBJ2-3, with 9 bases identical to TRBD2. The germline V gene has CDR1 SGHVS and CDR2 FQNEAQ. The CDR3 length is 16 residues. V dropped 2 bases and J dropped 2; count of bases not matched to a gene: 5. The chain's CDR3 is CASSLPTSGFTDTQYF. The CDR3, as DNA: TGTGCCAGCAGCTTACCGACTAGCGGATTCACAGATACGCAGTATTTT.